This T cell receptor beta chain is from a study of CD8+ T cells in alopecia areata. Study background: Tofacitinib was taken orally by treated patients, and the dose was 5 to 10 mg twice daily. The tofacitinib course ran for 6 to 18 months and was followed by 6 months off drug. Overall study findings and caveats: Clarity of TCR sharing across patients fell short of that in mice, possibly HLA-related. A great number of expanded lesional clones endured in scalp and blood during tofacitinib.

Germline values: CDR1 PRHDT, CDR2 FYEKMQ (reference sequence). The CDR3 length is 14 residues. Between the trimmed V and J ends, which lost 2 bases and 6 bases, there was a span of 12 bases. TCR sequencing used cDNA made by reverse transcription of extracted RNA. Assay: immunoSEQ multiplex PCR; the TCRdb copy retains only in-frame clones and omits some. This table holds about 170,000 clones, about 54% found once. Details on this clone: Antigen unknown.

Treatment defined: oral pan-JAK inhibitor, 5-10 mg twice daily. The sample in question was CD4+ T cells sorted from blood, obtained between weeks 55 and 65, from a patient treated with tofacitinib. This chain joins TRBV13 and TRBJ2-3; D possibly corresponds to TRBD1 (6 bases). The receptor comes from a human donor with alopecia areata. CDR3 sequence (DNA): TGTGCCAGCAGCTTAACAGGGTCCATGGATACGCAGTATTTT. Amino acids: CASSLTGSMDTQYF.